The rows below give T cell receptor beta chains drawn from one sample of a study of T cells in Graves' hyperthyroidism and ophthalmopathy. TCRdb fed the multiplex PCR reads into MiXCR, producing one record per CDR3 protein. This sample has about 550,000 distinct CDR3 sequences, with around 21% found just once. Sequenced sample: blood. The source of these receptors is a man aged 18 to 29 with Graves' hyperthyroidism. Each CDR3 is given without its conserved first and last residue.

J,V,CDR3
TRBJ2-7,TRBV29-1,SVLHRVGPLVHEQY
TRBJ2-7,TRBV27,ASSFVKGAEY
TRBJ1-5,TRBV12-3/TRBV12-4,ASSLGREPQH
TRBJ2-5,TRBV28,ASNGDRVYQETQY
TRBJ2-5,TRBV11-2,ASSIRIGLAGVTQETQY
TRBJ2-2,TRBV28,ASSSGQGNTGGLF
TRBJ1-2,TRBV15,ATSREPANYGYT
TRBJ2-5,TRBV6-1,ASGPGLAVGETQY
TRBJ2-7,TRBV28,ASSTPDYEQY
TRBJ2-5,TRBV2,ASSRTVETQY
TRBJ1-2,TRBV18,ASSPPGAYGYT
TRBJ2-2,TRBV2,ASRRRDRGPRELF
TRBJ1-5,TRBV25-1,ASSGRHPNQPQH
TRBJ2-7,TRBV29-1,SVLPTASSYEQY
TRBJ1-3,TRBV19,ASSIEVFKPSSGNTIY
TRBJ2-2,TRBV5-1,ASSSTGEVGELF
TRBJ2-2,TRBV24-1,ATSDWDRENTGELF
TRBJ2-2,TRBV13,ASSFRGGWGTADASNTGELF
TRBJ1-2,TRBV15,ATSRGLTGTVNYGYT
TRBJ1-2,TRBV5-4,ASSLEGNYGYS
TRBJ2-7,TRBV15,ATSRTGGQSL
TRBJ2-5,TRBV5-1,ASSLAGRGEATQY
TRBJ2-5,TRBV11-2,ASSLSLLAGGRARETQY
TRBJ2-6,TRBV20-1,SAKRPGYGAYVLT
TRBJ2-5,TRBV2,ASSEALRGIETQY
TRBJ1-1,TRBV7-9,ASSKDRGFGAF
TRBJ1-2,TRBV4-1,ASSQYPGAMYRGYT
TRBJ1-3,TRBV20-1,SARLVSGNTIY
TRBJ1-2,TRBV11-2,ASSFSFDYGYT
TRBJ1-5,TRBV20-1,SARASQYQPQH
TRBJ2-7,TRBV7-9,ASSLGQGKADEQY